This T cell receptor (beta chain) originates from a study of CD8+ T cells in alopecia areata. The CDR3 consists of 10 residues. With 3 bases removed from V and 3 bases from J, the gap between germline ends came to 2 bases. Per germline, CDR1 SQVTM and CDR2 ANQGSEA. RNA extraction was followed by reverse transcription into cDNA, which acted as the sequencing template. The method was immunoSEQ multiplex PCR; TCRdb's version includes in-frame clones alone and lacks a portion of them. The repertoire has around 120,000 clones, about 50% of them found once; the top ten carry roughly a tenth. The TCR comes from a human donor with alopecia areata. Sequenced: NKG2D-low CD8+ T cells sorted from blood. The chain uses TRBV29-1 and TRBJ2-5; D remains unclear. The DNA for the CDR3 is TGCAGCGTTGACGAAGAGACCCAGTACTTC. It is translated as CSVDEETQYF.